The sequence of this TCR beta chain was determined in a study of blood T cell repertoires in COVID-19. Study information: Both acute and convalescent COVID-19 samples were obtained from the United States, Italy and Spain. The analysed material was cDNA or gDNA that came from T cells, B-cell-depleted T cells, or PBMCs.

Germline lookup yields CDR1 SGHKS and CDR2 YYEKEE (reference sequence). Trimming removed 0 bases from V and 3 bases from J; junction bases left unmatched: 7. The CDR3 totals 17 residues. Original methodology: Amplification from reference gene primers served as the basis for estimated nucleated cell counts. TCRdb's table, derived via immunoSEQ multiplex PCR, lists solely in-frame clones and lacks some. V, J and clone size reflect that table, while D and trimming were determined from the DNA. The repertoire holds some 100,000 clones, with approximately 80% as singletons. V is TRBV5-5 and J is TRBJ1-3; 9 bases line up with TRBD1. Sequencing was carried out using peripheral blood. This receptor was identified in a human donor in a cohort sampled during active COVID-19. Here the CDR3 reads CASSLAVGQGLGNTIYF. The DNA for the CDR3 is TGTGCCAGCAGCTTGGCCGTGGGACAGGGTCTTGGAAACACCATATATTTT.